The clone carrying this T cell receptor beta chain was detected only a few times. The antigen remains undetermined. The identical CDR3 is also encoded by other nucleotide sequences in the sample. This entry comes from a study of memory CD4+ T cells and cytomegalovirus serostatus. Overall study: Donors were healthy Belgian adults, under 10 CMV seropositive and around 23 seronegative. General observations from the study: CMV serostatus prediction reached median AUC about 0.95, or 0.9 with US-trained model.

Single viable CD3+CD4+CD8-CD45RO+ cells were sorted as the memory CD4+ T cells. Per the original data handling: After removing out-of-frame reads, millions of distinct TCRbeta sequences remained. Clones were read by immunoSEQ multiplex PCR, and TCRdb kept only the in-frame ones, dropping some. The DNA gave D and trimming, while V, J and clone size come from that table. The profile covers 84,000 or so clones, with approximately 80% appearing a single time and around 0.84% taken by the ten largest. The sequenced sample consisted of memory CD4+ T cells from blood. The origin of this receptor is an adult in good health and CMV-seronegative.

CDR3 loop: CASSLGGRYGYTF. As DNA, the CDR3 is TGTGCCAGCAGCTTGGGTGGTCGCTATGGCTACACCTTC. The V gene is TRBV5-6, the J gene TRBJ1-2; D not certain. The CDR3 spans 13 residues. CDR1 and CDR2 from the germline V gene are SGHDT and YYEEEE. Trimming took off 0 bases at V and 4 bases at J, with 7 bases between the two ends.